Listed below are T cell receptor beta chains from one sample, sequenced in a study of Ad26.COV2.S vaccination and SARS-CoV-2 variants. The data were produced by immunoSEQ multiplex PCR, yet TCRdb's version contains in-frame clones alone and is incomplete. This sample has a few hundred thousand clones, with around 87% found just once. Specimen: peripheral blood, collected in a trial of Ad26.COV2.S vaccine versus placebo. These receptors came from a person aged 18-65 years who received the Ad26.COV2.S COVID-19 vaccine or a placebo. The CDR3 runs from the conserved cysteine through the conserved F or W. A D gene is named only where the DNA matches it firmly. Clone size, where shown, is once, few, many, or a class for clones that have expanded.

TRBV5-4	TRBD2	NA	TRBJ2-1	CASSDKAGGNEQFF	TGTGCCAGCAGCGATAAAGCGGGGGGAAATGAGCAGTTCTTC
TRBV29-1	NA	NA	TRBJ2-7	CSVSPSVAYEQYF	TGCAGCGTTAGCCCCAGCGTTGCCTACGAGCAGTACTTC
TRBV5-1	NA	NA	TRBJ2-2	CASSLTTPGRATGELFF	TGCGCCAGCAGCTTGACGACACCGGGAAGGGCGACCGGGGAGCTGTTTTTT
TRBV5-8	TRBD1	NA	TRBJ1-1	CASSFAGTGTTEAFF	TGTGCCAGCAGCTTCGCCGGGACAGGGACCACTGAAGCTTTCTTT
TRBV6-5	NA	NA	TRBJ1-5	CASTPQREGGQPQHF	TGTGCCAGCACCCCACAGAGGGAGGGGGGTCAGCCCCAGCATTTT
TRBV10-2	TRBD2	NA	TRBJ2-3	CASRTSGIRSDTQYF	TGCGCCAGCAGGACTAGCGGGATTCGGTCAGATACGCAGTATTTT
TRBV25-1	TRBD1	NA	TRBJ1-2	CASSVQGQGNGYTF	TGTGCCAGCAGCGTCCAGGGACAGGGGAATGGCTACACCTTC
TRBV11-3	NA	NA	TRBJ1-6	CASTIYTENSPLHF	TGTGCCAGCACCATATACACAGAGAATTCACCCCTCCACTTT
TRBV18	TRBD1	NA	TRBJ2-3	CASSPGQPTDTQYF	TGTGCCAGCTCACCGGGACAGCCCACAGATACGCAGTATTTT
TRBV5-5	TRBD2	NA	TRBJ2-3	CASSLLAGGTDTQYF	TGTGCCAGCAGCTTACTAGCGGGGGGGACAGATACGCAGTATTTT
TRBV5-4	NA	NA	TRBJ2-2	CASSLAGSGNTGELFF	TGTGCCAGCAGCTTGGCCGGTAGCGGGAACACCGGGGAGCTGTTTTTT
TRBV5-1	TRBD1	NA	TRBJ1-2	CASSLLGGDGYTF	TGCGCCAGCAGCTTGTTAGGGGGCGATGGCTACACCTTC
TRBV27	TRBD1	NA	TRBJ2-7	CASSSRTGVEAYEQYF	TGTGCCAGCAGTTCTAGGACAGGGGTTGAGGCCTACGAGCAGTACTTC
TRBV6-6	NA	once	TRBJ2-7	CASRRDTLGAYEQYF	TGTGCCAGCAGGAGGGACACCCTAGGGGCCTACGAGCAGTACTTC
TRBV18	NA	NA	TRBJ2-7	CASSPPLGRNYSYEQYF	TGTGCCAGCTCACCACCTTTAGGCAGGAACTACTCCTACGAGCAGTACTTC
TRBV19	NA	NA	TRBJ1-1	CASSIEGRNTEAFF	TGTGCCAGTAGTATCGAGGGGCGGAACACTGAAGCTTTCTTT
TRBV30	NA	NA	TRBJ2-1	CAWSADETYNEQFF	TGTGCCTGGAGTGCGGACGAAACATACAATGAGCAGTTCTTC
TRBV28	NA	NA	TRBJ1-3	CASSPAISTIGNTIYF	TGTGCCAGCAGTCCGGCTATCTCTACGATCGGAAACACCATATATTTT
TRBV5-8	NA	NA	TRBJ1-3	CASSRTKISGGNTIYF	TGTGCCAGCAGCCGAACCAAAATTTCGGGGGGAAACACCATATATTTT
TRBV19	NA	NA	TRBJ1-2	CASTDVTMGGYTF	TGTGCCAGTACTGATGTTACAATGGGTGGCTACACCTTC
TRBV25-1	NA	NA	TRBJ2-5	CASSDYQGAGETQYF	TGTGCCAGCAGTGACTACCAAGGGGCCGGAGAGACCCAGTACTTC
TRBV10-3	TRBD1	NA	TRBJ2-7	CAIRGTGNHEQYF	TGTGCCATCCGCGGGACAGGGAACCACGAGCAGTACTTC
TRBV5-4	NA	few	TRBJ1-1	CASSSEGPTEAFF	TGTGCCAGCAGCTCAGAAGGACCCACTGAAGCTTTCTTT
TRBV5-1	NA	NA	TRBJ1-1	CASSRDGGNTEAFF	TGCGCCAGCAGCCGCGACGGTGGGAACACTGAAGCTTTCTTT
TRBV5-1	TRBD2	NA	TRBJ2-3	CASSLTAGGPTDTQYF	TGCGCCAGCAGCTTGACAGCGGGAGGGCCCACAGATACGCAGTATTTT
TRBV5-4	NA	NA	TRBJ1-6	CASSFLPGVSPLHF	TGTGCCAGCAGCTTTTTACCGGGAGTCTCACCCCTCCACTTT
TRBV6-5	NA	NA	TRBJ2-3	CASSSRGPPDTQYF	TGTGCCAGCAGTTCCCGGGGCCCCCCAGATACGCAGTATTTT